This T cell receptor beta chain was sequenced for a study of cytomegalovirus exposure and HLA in healthy donors. Background on the study: There were around 100 million unique TCR beta sequences, drawn from about 180 million T cells, in an earlier analysis.

In regard to this clone: Its antigen is currently unknown.

The PCR was carried out with 60 Vbeta primers and 13 Jbeta primers. This table comes from immunoSEQ multiplex PCR, and its TCRdb copy is limited to in-frame clones, with some not included. This table holds around 150,000 clones, about 73% found once. Germline CDR1 is LNHDA and CDR2 is SQIVND (reference sequence). The CDR3 is 15 amino acids. V was pared by 5 bases and J by 6 bases, with 8 bases of the junction left unmatched. Regarding the study as a whole: A later analysis reportedly found fewer N-insertions in an Asian-associated ancestry cluster than the approximately 700-donor mean. About 90% or about 30% of the time was how often most TCR beta V segments were productive, according to an earlier analysis.

This sequence was found in a woman in her 40s in good health and CMV-seronegative. The specimen sequenced was PBMCs. This chain joins TRBV19 and TRBJ2-1; 9 positions agree with TRBD2. The CDR3 nucleotides read TGTGCCAGTAGTCTCCAGCGGGGGGTTGGCAATGAGCAGTTCTTC. As protein: CASSLQRGVGNEQFF.